This passage covers 11 T cell receptor beta chains from one sample sequenced in a study of vaccination effects on CD4 cells after COVID-19. TCRdb keeps only in-frame clones here, not all; method: immunoSEQ multiplex PCR. The table has more than 35,000 clones, approximately 77% seen once. The antigens for these receptors are not known. Antigen-specific CD4+ T cell clonotypes were called by their expansion after viral peptide-pool culture in ViraFEST. Once cultured for 9 to 11 days, the cells underwent separation to obtain CD4+ T cells. The individual was infected with SARS-CoV-2 between March and December 2020, as confirmed by PCR. Sequenced here: CD4+ T cells from PBMCs cultured with a peptide pool, sampled before COVID-19 vaccination. The receptors derive from a human donor who had a prior SARS-CoV-2 infection.

In its sample, this clone was seen a few times. The rearrangement uses TRBV7-9 and TRBJ2-1; 7 bases line up with TRBD2. V lost 5 bases and J lost 5; bases outside the gene matches: 15. The CDR3 is made up of 17 amino acids. Germline lookup yields CDR1 SEHNR and CDR2 FQNEAQ (reference sequence). CDR3 sequence (DNA): TGTGCCAGCAGCCCCCCTCGTCGACTAGCTCCCCACAATGAGCAGTTCTTC. This gives the protein CASSPPRRLAPHNEQFF.

The V call is TRBV25-1, the J call TRBJ2-1; D might be TRBD2 (6 bases). Germline assignment: CDR1 MGHDK and CDR2 SYGVNS. Trimming cost V 6 bases and J 6 bases, with 12 bases left between them. The CDR3 consists of 13 residues. In DNA, the CDR3 is TGTGCCAGCAGGGAGGGAATCGGCAATGAGCAGTTCTTC. This codes for CASREGIGNEQFF.

V and J are TRBV27 and TRBJ2-7, with D tentatively TRBD2 (5 bases). The CDR3 is made up of 15 amino acids. V gave up 5 bases and J gave up 0 bases, with 14 bases separating them. From germline, CDR1 is MNHEY and CDR2 SMNVEV (reference sequence). The CDR3 DNA reads as TGTGCCAGCAGTCCCTGGGTTGCGGGCTCCTACGAGCAGTACTTC. Protein sequence: CASSPWVAGSYEQYF.

The chain combines TRBV4-2 with TRBJ2-5; D uncertain. CDR1 LGHNA and CDR2 YNFKEQ come from the germline V gene. CDR3 length: 15 amino acids. The ends were cut back, 0 bases at V and 1 base at J, with 9 bases in the middle. CDR3: CASSQEYLSQETQYF. The DNA of the CDR3 is TGTGCCAGCAGCCAAGAGTACTTAAGCCAAGAGACCCAGTACTTC.

The chain combines TRBV3-1 (or the pseudogene TRBV3-2) with TRBJ2-7; D remains ambiguous. Germline V gene data show CDR1 as LGHDT and CDR2 as YNNKEL (reference sequence). The CDR3 contains 13 residues. Trimming took off 4 bases at V and 7 bases at J, with 14 bases between the two ends. The CDR3 nucleotides are TGTGCCAGCAGCCCGCTAAACTCTCGGGAGCAGTACTTC. This translates into CASSPLNSREQYF.

This chain connects TRBV7-2 to TRBJ2-7; TRBD2 is a possible D gene (5 bases). Trimming cost V 3 bases and J 6 bases, with 18 bases left between them. From germline, CDR1 is SGHTA and CDR2 FQGNSA. There are 15 residues in the CDR3. The CDR3 nucleotides read TGTGCCAGCAGCTTTTCAACGGGGTCTTCGACCGAGCAGTACTTC. It encodes CASSFSTGSSTEQYF.

CDR3 sequence: CASSYGRGQPQHF. CDR3 sequence (DNA): TGTGCCAGCAGTTACGGACGCGGTCAGCCCCAGCATTTT. The chain links TRBV6-5 to TRBJ1-5; D not certain. CDR3 length equals 13 residues. V lost 2 bases and J lost 6, with 8 bases in between. Germline V gene sequence: CDR1 MNHEY, CDR2 SVGAGI.

This sequence joins TRBV19 and TRBJ2-2; 10 bases fit TRBD2. Germline V gene data show CDR1 as LNHDA and CDR2 as SQIVND (reference sequence). CDR3 length equals 15 residues. J gave up 5 bases and V 7 bases, and 7 bases lay outside the gene matches. The CDR3 here is CASTPSGSSTGELFF. The DNA for the CDR3 is TGTGCCAGTACCCCTAGCGGGAGTAGTACCGGGGAGCTGTTTTTT. Combining the CDR3 with reference TRBV19 and TRBJ2-2 gives the whole variable domain DGGITQSPKYLFRKEGQNVTLSCEQNLNHDAMYWYRQDPGQGLRLIYYSQIVNDFQKGDIAEGYSVSREKKESFPLTVTSAQKNPTAFYLCASTPSGSSTGELFFGEGSRLTVL.

The chain combines TRBV5-1 with TRBJ2-3; 7 nucleotides line up with TRBD1. V lost 4 bases to trimming and J lost 2 bases; unmatched junction nucleotides: 7. The CDR3 length is 15 residues. Germline loops: CDR1 SGHRS, CDR2 YFSETQ. CDR3 coding DNA: TGCGCCAGCAGCATGACAGGGTTACTCACAGATACGCAGTATTTT. Protein sequence: CASSMTGLLTDTQYF.

The CDR3 sequence: CASSLSGLAGEETQYF. The CDR3 DNA follows: TGTGCCAGCAGTCTCTCGGGACTAGCGGGAGAAGAGACCCAGTACTTC. The chain couples TRBV27 to TRBJ2-5, with TRBD2 identical over 14 bases. The germline gives CDR1 MNHEY, CDR2 SMNVEV (reference sequence). The CDR3 has 16 amino acids. The V segment lost 5 bases and the J segment 3 bases; nucleotides outside the gene matches: 5.

This clone showed up just once. The chain carries TRBV19 and TRBJ2-3; TRBD2 matches at 14 bases. The CDR3 is made up of 16 amino acids. After removal of 4 bases from V and 3 bases from J, the junction contained 3 bases not matched to a gene. Germline CDR1 LNHDA, CDR2 SQIVND (reference sequence). In DNA, the CDR3 is TGTGCCAGTAGTAAGGGACTAGCGGGAGCAACAGATACGCAGTATTTT. Its translation is CASSKGLAGATDTQYF.